The next 18 T cell receptor beta chains were all read from a single sample in a study of Graves' ophthalmopathy and Graves' hyperthyroidism (dated by TCRdb to the late 2010s). TCRdb shows the sequencer as Illumina HiSeq 2000. TCR beta CDR3 regions were amplified from RNA transcripts for repertoire sequencing. HTBI primers and the Qiagen OneStep RT-PCR kit were used in a first-round RT-PCR, which was followed by a second-round multiplex PCR, size selection and purification. Using fastp at Q25 and MiXCR, TCRdb reprocessed the public reads and kept productive beta chains. Every entry covers one CDR3 protein and lists the most common genes and DNA from its rows. Present in this sample are some 160,000 distinct CDR3 sequences, about two fifths of which were seen just once. Nearly 9% of the sample rests with the top ten. Sequenced material: peripheral blood. The receptors come from a man younger than 40 with Graves' ophthalmopathy. Donor details come from another sample of the same person, matched by shared clones.

The table lists this clonotype with many counts. The V call is TRBV6-5, the J call TRBJ1-1; possibly TRBD1 for D (5 bases). This CDR3 has 15 residues. Per germline, CDR1 MNHEY and CDR2 SVGAGI. V gave up 6 bases and J gave up 1 base, with 15 bases separating them. The CDR3 bases are TGTGCCAGCAGCCGAGGGACGACGGCGAACACTGAAGCTTTCTTT. Translating it yields CASSRGTTANTEAFF.

This clonotype was detected ten times or more. This chain links TRBV5-4 with TRBJ1-1; perhaps TRBD1 as D (6 bases). The CDR3 has 16 amino acids. V was trimmed by 2 bases and J by 7 bases, leaving 21 bases between them. Germline V gene lookup returns CDR1 SGHNT and CDR2 YYREEE (reference sequence). The CDR3 here is CASSFPSGGQASEAFF. CDR3 DNA sequence: TGTGCCAGCAGCTTCCCTTCGGGGGGGCAAGCAAGTGAAGCTTTCTTT.

V is TRBV28 and J is TRBJ1-2; 9 bases fit TRBD1. V trimming: 4 bases; J trimming: 8 bases; junction bases outside the gene matches: 14. This CDR3 has 16 amino acids. Germline assignment: CDR1 MDHEN and CDR2 SYDVKM. CDR3 DNA sequence: TGTGCCAGCAGTTGGACCGACCCTGGACAGGGGCGAGGCTACACCTTC. It is translated as CASSWTDPGQGRGYTF.

This clonotype appeared many times. The V gene is TRBV12-3 or TRBV12-4, the J gene TRBJ2-7, with a tentative D call TRBD1 (6 bases). V lost 3 bases and J lost 3, with 15 bases in between. The length of the CDR3 is 15 residues. The CDR3 DNA reads TGTGCCAGCAGTTTTCCCGGACAGAATATCTACGAGCAGTACTTC. It encodes CASSFPGQNIYEQYF.

The table lists this clonotype with many counts. The chain is built from TRBV6-5 and TRBJ2-7, with 11 bases identical to TRBD2. J was trimmed by 7 bases and V by 4 bases; bases with no gene match: 12. The CDR3 covers 16 residues. Germline-derived CDR1 and CDR2 are MNHEY and SVGAGI. In nucleotides, the CDR3 is TGTGCCAGCAGTTCATATATAGCGGGAGGGCCAGGGGAGCAGTACTTC. Translated, it gives CASSSYIAGGPGEQYF.

The chain combines TRBV7-8 with TRBJ2-7; 9 positions match TRBD2. Germline assignment: CDR1 SGHVS and CDR2 FQNEAQ. Trimming took 5 bases from V and 5 from J; bases not matched to a gene: 13. The CDR3 runs to 16 residues. The CDR3, as DNA: TGTGCCAGCAGCCCCGTCATGGCGGGAGGGGGCCACGAGCAGTACTTC. It yields the protein CASSPVMAGGGHEQYF.

This clonotype has at least ten counts. CDR3 in DNA: TGTGCCAGCAAAGGGGAGTACTGGTACGAGCAGTACTTC. It codes for CASKGEYWYEQYF. The chain joins TRBV6-2 or TRBV6-3 to TRBJ2-7; TRBD1 or TRBD2 may be the D gene (5 bases each). V was shortened by 7 bases and J by 4 bases, with 14 bases between the two germline ends. Germline values: CDR1 MNHEY, CDR2 SVGEGT. CDR3 length: 13 residues.

This clonotype appeared a single time. V and J are TRBV7-6 and TRBJ1-5; D gene uncertain. This CDR3 is built from 15 residues. V was cut by 1 base and J by 6 bases, with 13 bases left in between. The germline V gene has CDR1 SGHVS and CDR2 FNYEAQ. The CDR3 is CASSLEAQSGQPQHF. In DNA, the CDR3 is TGTGCCAGCAGCTTAGAGGCCCAGAGCGGTCAGCCCCAGCATTTT.

This clonotype was picked up many times. The J gene is TRBJ2-5, the V gene TRBV20-1, with a tentative D call TRBD1 (5 bases). V lost 1 base, J lost 5 bases, and 8 bases lay in between. CDR1 and CDR2 (germline): DFQATT, SNEGSKA (reference sequence). The CDR3 consists of 12 residues. CDR3 DNA: TGCAGTGCTAGAGGGGGCTGGGAGACCCAGTACTTC. It codes for CSARGGWETQYF.

Regarding this clonotype: At one boundary the junction diverges from the germline segment, which might be a read error. The CDR3 protein is CASTYRGGPSYEQYF. The CDR3 nucleotides are TGTGCCAGCACTTACCGGGGGGGGCCCTCCTACGAGCAGTACTTC. V is TRBV6-2 or TRBV6-3 and J is TRBJ2-7; 8 bases agree with TRBD2. This CDR3 comprises 15 residues. The germline V gene has CDR1 MNHEY and CDR2 SVGEGT.

This rearrangement joins TRBV12-3 or TRBV12-4 to TRBJ1-6; 7 positions match TRBD1. The CDR3 extends over 16 amino acids. V dropped 2 bases and J dropped 8; count of bases not matched to a gene: 9. Here the CDR3 reads CASSLSYRGGDSPLHF. For the CDR3, the DNA is TGTGCCAGCAGTTTATCATACAGGGGCGGGGATTCACCCCTCCACTTT.

This chain connects TRBV25-1 to TRBJ2-5; D unresolved. CDR3 length: 12 amino acids. Looked up from germline, CDR1 is MGHDK and CDR2 is SYGVNS. Deletions cut 6 bases from V and 5 bases from J, with 10 bases between. CDR3 nucleotides: TGTGCCAGCAGCCCAGCCTCGGAGACCCAGTACTTC. Translating gives CASSPASETQYF.

This clonotype was counted at least ten times. The chain carries TRBV30 and TRBJ1-1; D uncertain. The CDR3 runs 15 residues. Germline V CDR1 and CDR2: GTSNPN, SVGIG (reference sequence). V gave up 2 bases and J gave up 0 bases, with 13 bases separating them. The CDR3 spells CAWSIRGLVNTEAFF. DNA for the CDR3: TGTGCCTGGAGTATCCGAGGGCTGGTGAACACTGAAGCTTTCTTT.

This clonotype was counted only a few times. This chain uses TRBV6-2 or TRBV6-3 with TRBJ1-5; D perhaps matches TRBD1 (6 bases). Trimming removed 1 base from V and 2 bases from J, with 9 bases in between. Germline assignment: CDR1 MNHEY and CDR2 SVGEGT. The CDR3 loop spans 15 amino acids. DNA of the CDR3: TGTGCCAGCAGTTACTTTCGACAGGGCAATCAGCCCCAGCATTTT. It encodes CASSYFRQGNQPQHF.

This rearrangement joins TRBV7-9 to TRBJ2-5; D might be TRBD1 or TRBD2, each matching 6 bases. Germline-derived CDR1 and CDR2 are SEHNR and FQNEAQ (reference sequence). Trimming stripped 6 bases from V and 5 bases from J, with 22 bases between. This CDR3 region has 16 residues. CDR3 nucleotides: TGTGCCAGCAGTCCCGGGGGCAGGGGCTTTCAGGAGACCCAGTACTTC. This sequence encodes CASSPGGRGFQETQYF.

The rearrangement links TRBV27 to TRBJ1-2; tentative D call: TRBD1 (5 bases). CDR3 length: 14 residues. V lost 0 bases to trimming and J lost 7 bases, with 12 bases between them. Per the germline V gene, CDR1 is MNHEY and CDR2 is SMNVEV (reference sequence). CDR3 region: CASSLSRQPVGYTF. The CDR3 DNA sequence: TGTGCCAGCAGTTTATCGAGACAGCCCGTTGGCTACACCTTC.

The chain carries TRBV29-1 and TRBJ2-5; TRBD2 aligns across 13 bases. The junction had 18 bases not matched to a gene; V was cut back by 7 bases and J by 1 base. The CDR3 sequence is 19 residues long. From germline, CDR1 is SQVTM and CDR2 ANQGSEA. The chain's CDR3 is CSEEGNSTSGRHLQETQYF. Here the CDR3 DNA reads TGCAGCGAGGAGGGCAACTCGACTAGCGGGAGGCATCTCCAAGAGACCCAGTACTTC.

This clonotype was seen repeatedly, ten times or more. The chain carries TRBV6-5 and TRBJ1-6; 10 positions agree with TRBD1. The CDR3 contains 14 residues. Per germline, CDR1 MNHEY and CDR2 SVGAGI. The trim removed 6 bases at V and 7 bases at J, leaving 3 bases unmatched. The CDR3 is CASRGTGENSPLHF. The CDR3 nucleotides are TGTGCCAGCAGGGGGACAGGGGAAAATTCACCCCTCCACTTT.